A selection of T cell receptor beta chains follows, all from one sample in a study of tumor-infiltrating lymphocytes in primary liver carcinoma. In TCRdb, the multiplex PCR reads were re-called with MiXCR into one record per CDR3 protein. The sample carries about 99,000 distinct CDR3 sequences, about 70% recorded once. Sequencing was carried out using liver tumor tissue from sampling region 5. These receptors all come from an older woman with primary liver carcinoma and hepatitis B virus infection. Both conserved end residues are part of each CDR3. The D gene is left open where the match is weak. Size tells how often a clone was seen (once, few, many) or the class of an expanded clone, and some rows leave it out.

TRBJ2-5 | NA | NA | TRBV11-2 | TGTGCCAGCAGCTCCACCGGTGGGGTAGAGACCCAGTACTTC | CASSSTGGVETQYF
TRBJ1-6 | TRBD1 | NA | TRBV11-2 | TGTGCCAGCTCGATGACAGGGGGCTATTCACCCCTCCACTTT | CASSMTGGYSPLHF
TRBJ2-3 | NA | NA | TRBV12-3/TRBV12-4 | TGTGCCAGCAGTTTATTGATGGGGGTGAGCATAGATACGCAGTATTTT | CASSLLMGVSIDTQYF
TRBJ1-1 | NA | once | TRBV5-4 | TGTGCCAGCAGCTTGTATCAGAGGAGGAACAATGAAGCTCTCTTT | CASSLYQRRNNEALF
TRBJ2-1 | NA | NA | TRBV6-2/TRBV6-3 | TGTGCCAGCAAAACTCCGGTGAACGTCCGGGACAATGATCAGTTCTTC | CASKTPVNVRDNDQFF
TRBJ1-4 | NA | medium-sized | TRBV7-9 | TGTGCCAGCAGCAATCCTAATGAAAAACTGTTTTTT | CASSNPNEKLFF
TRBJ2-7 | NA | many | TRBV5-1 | TGCGCCAGCAGCTTTGTAGGAACCTCCGAGCAGTACTTC | CASSFVGTSEQYF
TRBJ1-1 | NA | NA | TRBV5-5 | TGTACCAGCAGCTTCTCTGGACAGACTGAAGCTTTCTTT | CTSSFSGQTEAFF
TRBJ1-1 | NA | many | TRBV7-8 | TGTGCCAGCAGTATGGCCACGATGAACACTGAAGCTTTCTTT | CASSMATMNTEAFF
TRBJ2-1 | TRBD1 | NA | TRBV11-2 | TGTCCCAGCAGCTTAACCCACGGACAGGGGTACGTGGGTGAGCAGTTCTTC | CPSSLTHGQGYVGEQFF
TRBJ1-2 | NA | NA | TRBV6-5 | TGTGCCAGCAATTTCGGACAGATCGGGGACTATGGCTACACCTTC | CASNFGQIGDYGYTF
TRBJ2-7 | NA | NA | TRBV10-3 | TGTGCCATCAATGAGTCGGTCTTGACTTACGAGCAGTACTTC | CAINESVLTYEQYF
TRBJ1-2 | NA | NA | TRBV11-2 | TGTGCCAGCAGCTCAACAATACAGGGAGGTGATGGCTACACCTTC | CASSSTIQGGDGYTF
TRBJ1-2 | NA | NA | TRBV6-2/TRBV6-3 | TGTGTCAGCAGTGAAATAGGGGAGCGCGGCTACACCTTC | CVSSEIGERGYTF
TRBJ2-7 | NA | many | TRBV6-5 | TGTGCCAGCAGGCGGCGGGACCTCGAGCAGTACTTC | CASRRRDLEQYF
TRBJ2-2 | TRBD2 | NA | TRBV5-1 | TGCGCCAGCAGCCCCGGGTTGTGGCTAGCGGGAGCCGGGGAGCTGTTTTTT | CASSPGLWLAGAGELFF
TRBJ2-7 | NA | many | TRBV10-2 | TGCGCCAGCAGAGCTGGACTTACCTACGAGCAGTACTTC | CASRAGLTYEQYF
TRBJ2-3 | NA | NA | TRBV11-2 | TGTGCCAGCAGCTATGATCGAGAAGATACGCAGTATTTT | CASSYDREDTQYF
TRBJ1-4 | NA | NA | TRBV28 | TGTGCCAGCAGACCAGGGCCAACTAATGAAAAACTGTTTTTT | CASRPGPTNEKLFF
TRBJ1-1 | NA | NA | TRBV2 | TGTGCCAGCTGTGAGGGGACATACAACACTGAAGCTTTCTTT | CASCEGTYNTEAFF
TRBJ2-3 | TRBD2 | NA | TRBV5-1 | TGCGCCAGCAGCCAATCTAGCGGGAGGGTCCTGGATACGCAGTATTTT | CASSQSSGRVLDTQYF
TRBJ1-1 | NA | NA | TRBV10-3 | TGTGGCATCAGATCGGCTGACCGGAACACAGAAGCTTTCTTT | CGIRSADRNTEAFF
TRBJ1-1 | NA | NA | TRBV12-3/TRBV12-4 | TGTGCCGGCGGGTACATGGGGGCACGGACTGAAGCTTTCTTT | CAGGYMGARTEAFF
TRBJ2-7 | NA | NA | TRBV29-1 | TGCAGCGTTGCTAACGGAAGTCTCTACGAGCAGTACTTC | CSVANGSLYEQYF
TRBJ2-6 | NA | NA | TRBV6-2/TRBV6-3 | TGTGCAAGCAGTCCTCTCGCTTCTGGGGCCAACGTCCTGACTTTC | CASSPLASGANVLTF
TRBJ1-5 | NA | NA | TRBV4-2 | TGTGCCATGAGCCAAACAGTTGCTCAGCCCCAGCATTTT | CAMSQTVAQPQHF
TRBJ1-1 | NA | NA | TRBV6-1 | TGTGCCAGCAGTGAAGCGCTTAGGGACCTGACGGGGAATACTGAAGCTTTCTTT | CASSEALRDLTGNTEAFF
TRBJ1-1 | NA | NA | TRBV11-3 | TGTGCCAACAGCTCGCGACAGAGTCATGAAGCTTTCTTT | CANSSRQSHEAFF
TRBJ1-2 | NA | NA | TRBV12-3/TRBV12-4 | TGTGCCAGCACTATCCAGGGCAGGGCCGTCTATGGCTACACCTTC | CASTIQGRAVYGYTF
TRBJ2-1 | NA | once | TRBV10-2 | TGCGCCAGCGATGAGTCTCGGGGCTCAAGGCAGTTCTTC | CASDESRGSRQFF
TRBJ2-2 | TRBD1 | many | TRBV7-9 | TGTGCCAGCAGGCCTGGACAGGGTGGGACCGGGGAGCTGTTTTTT | CASRPGQGGTGELFF
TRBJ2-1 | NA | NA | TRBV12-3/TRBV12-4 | TGTGCCAGCAGTTGGGGGGCCTCCACCGCTGAGCAGTTTTTC | CASSWGASTAEQFF
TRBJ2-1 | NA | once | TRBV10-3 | TGTGTCATCAGTTGGAACGGACAAAATGGGCAGTTCTTC | CVISWNGQNGQFF
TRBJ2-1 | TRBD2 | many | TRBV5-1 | TGCGCCAGCAGCTTGGTGGTAGCGGGAGTGAATGAGCAGTTCTTC | CASSLVVAGVNEQFF
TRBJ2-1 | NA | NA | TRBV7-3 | TGTGCCAGCAGCTTAGGACTGGCGGTAGGCCTCAATGAGCAGTTCTTC | CASSLGLAVGLNEQFF
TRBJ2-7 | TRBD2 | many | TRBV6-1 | TGTGCCAGCAGTTCGAGGGGCCTAGCGGGACCTTCATCTTCCCCCTACGAGCAGTACTTC | CASSSRGLAGPSSSPYEQYF
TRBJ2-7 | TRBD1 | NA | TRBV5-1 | TGCGCCAGCAGCCGGACAGGGGACGAGCAGTACTTC | CASSRTGDEQYF
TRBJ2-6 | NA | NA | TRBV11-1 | TGTGCCAGCACTCCCTCGGGGGCTGGGGCCAACGTCCTGGCTTTC | CASTPSGAGANVLAF
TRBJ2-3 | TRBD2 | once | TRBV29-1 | TGCAGTGTTAAGGGAGGGGCGGGACTCAGAGATACGCAGTATTTT | CSVKGGAGLRDTQYF
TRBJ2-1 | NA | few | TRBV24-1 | TGTGCCACCAGTGATCCGGGGGCCGACTCCTACAATGAGCAGTTCTTC | CATSDPGADSYNEQFF
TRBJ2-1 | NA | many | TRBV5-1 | TGCGCCAGCAGCCTTGATAGCGGTGTTTACAATGAGCAGTTCTTC | CASSLDSGVYNEQFF
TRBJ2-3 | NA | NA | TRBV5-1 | TGCGCCAGCAGTTACGAGACATCCCGGGCTATGAATACGCAGTATTTT | CASSYETSRAMNTQYF
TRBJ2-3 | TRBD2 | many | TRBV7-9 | TGTGCCAGCAGCTGGGGACTAGCTGGAGATACGCAGTATTTT | CASSWGLAGDTQYF
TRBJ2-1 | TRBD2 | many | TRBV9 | TGTGCCAGCAGCGAGACCCTCGGGGGAATAGCGGGTAATGAGCAGTTCTTC | CASSETLGGIAGNEQFF
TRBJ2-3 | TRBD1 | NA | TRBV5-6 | TGTGCCATCAGCTTGGCCGGGACAGGGGACAATCAGCCCCAGTATTTT | CAISLAGTGDNQPQYF
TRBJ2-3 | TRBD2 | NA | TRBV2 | TGTGCCAGCAGGCCGAGGACTAGTAGCACAGATATGCAGTATTTT | CASRPRTSSTDMQYF
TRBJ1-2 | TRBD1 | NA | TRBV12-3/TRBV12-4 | TGTGTCATCAGTTTCGACAGGGGTGCCTATGGCTACACCTTC | CVISFDRGAYGYTF
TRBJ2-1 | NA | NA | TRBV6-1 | TGTGACAGCAGAAACAGGTCCATCTACAATGAGCAGTTCTTC | CDSRNRSIYNEQFF
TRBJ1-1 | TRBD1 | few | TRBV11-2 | TGTGCCAGCAACAGACAGGGGACTGAAACTTTCTTT | CASNRQGTETFF
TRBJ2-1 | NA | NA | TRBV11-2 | TGTGTCAGCAGCTTAGGGCTAGCGTTTAATGAGCGGTTCTTC | CVSSLGLAFNERFF
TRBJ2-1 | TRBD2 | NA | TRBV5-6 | TGTGCCAGCAGCTTGGCGGGACTAGCGGGAGGGGGGCAGTTCTTC | CASSLAGLAGGGQFF
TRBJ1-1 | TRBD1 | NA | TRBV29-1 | TGTAGCGTAAAACAGGGGGTTAACACTAAAGCTTTCTTT | CSVKQGVNTKAFF